The next 19 T cell receptor beta chains were all read from a single sample in a study of response to subunit inactivated influenza vaccine (dated by TCRdb to 2016 to 2018). The sample's time point label, in plain terms: approximately 40 days after influenza vaccine administration. The library was built by means of RT-PCR. Sequencing used an Illumina HiSeq 2500. TCRdb trimmed the raw reads at Q25, called clones with MiXCR and kept productive beta chains. Here each entry gathers all rows of one CDR3 protein and keeps the most common genes and DNA. The sample table shows roughly 570,000 distinct CDR3 sequences, and about an eighth are seen once. The ten largest clones add up to around 12% of the sample. The source was PBMCs from blood, collected more than 35 days after vaccination. These TCRs come from a man aged 45 to 65 who received an inactivated influenza vaccine. Donor details come from another sample of the same person, matched by shared clones.

The J gene is TRBJ2-1, the V gene TRBV7-2; D might be TRBD1 (5 bases). CDR1 and CDR2 (germline): SGHTA, FQGNSA. V was cut by 2 bases and J by 11 bases, with 13 bases left in between. The CDR3 runs 13 residues. The CDR3 region is CASSLQTGGQQFF. The CDR3 region has the DNA TGTGCCAGCAGCTTACAAACAGGTGGCCAGCAGTTCTTC.

The J gene is TRBJ2-1, the V gene TRBV12-3 or TRBV12-4, with D perhaps matching TRBD1 or TRBD2 (5 bases each). The length of the CDR3 is 14 residues. Trimming took 6 bases from V and 5 from J, leaving 14 bases between them. In nucleotides, the CDR3 is TGTGCCAGCAGAACCGGGACGGTTAACAATGAGCAGTTCTTC. As protein: CASRTGTVNNEQFF.

The table lists this clonotype with a count of one. The genes are TRBV5-1 and TRBJ2-5; the D call may be TRBD1 or TRBD2 (6 bases each). The CDR3 consists of 15 residues. The germline V and J ends were trimmed by 2 bases and 5 bases, with 16 bases remaining between them. Germline V CDR1 and CDR2: SGHRS, YFSETQ. The CDR3: CASSFGGGSGETQYF. As DNA, the CDR3 is TGCGCCAGCAGCTTCGGGGGCGGATCAGGGGAGACCCAGTACTTC. Supplemented by reference TRBV5-1 and TRBJ2-5, the full variable domain reads KAGVTQTPRYLIKTRGQQVTLSCSPISGHRSVSWYQQTPGQGLQFLFEYFSETQRNKGNFPGRFSGRQFSNSRSEMNVSTLELGDSALYLCASSFGGGSGETQYFGPGTRLLVL.

This clonotype was seen a few times. V gene TRBV5-1 combines with J gene TRBJ1-6; 8 bases fit TRBD1. V dropped 5 bases and J dropped 5; count of bases not matched to a gene: 3. The germline V gene has CDR1 SGHRS and CDR2 YFSETQ. This CDR3 is 14 amino acids long. The CDR3 coding sequence is TGCGCCAGCAGAAAGACAGGGGATAATTCACCCCTCCACTTT. This encodes CASRKTGDNSPLHF.

Many counts were recorded for this clonotype. This rearrangement joins TRBV29-1 to TRBJ2-7; D ambiguous. The CDR3 consists of 12 residues. Germline loops: CDR1 SQVTM, CDR2 ANQGSEA. V was clipped by 6 bases and J by 0 bases, with 9 bases between them. CDR3 residues: CSVRIGSYEQYF. CDR3 nucleotide sequence: TGCAGCGTGCGGATAGGCTCCTACGAGCAGTACTTC.

This sequence joins TRBV6-2 or TRBV6-3 and TRBJ2-1, with D tentatively TRBD2 (6 bases). Trimming cost V 2 bases and J 2 bases, with 10 bases left between them. The CDR3 runs to 15 residues. The germline V gene has CDR1 MNHEY and CDR2 SVGEGT. For the CDR3, the DNA is TGTGCCAGCAGTTACACATGGAGGGCCTACAATGAGCAGTTCTTC. This sequence encodes CASSYTWRAYNEQFF.

The V gene is TRBV20-1, the J gene TRBJ1-5; the D is unclear. The germline V gene has CDR1 DFQATT and CDR2 SNEGSKA (reference sequence). CDR3 size: 14 residues. V lost 6 bases and J lost 0, with 12 bases in between. The CDR3 is CSAQSAYSNQPQHF. Here the CDR3 DNA reads TGCAGTGCCCAATCCGCTTATAGCAATCAGCCCCAGCATTTT.

This clonotype was counted at least ten times. The rearrangement uses TRBV4-3 and TRBJ2-2, with D perhaps given as TRBD1 or TRBD2 (5 bases each). This CDR3 has 14 amino acids. Trimming shortened V by 0 bases and J by 13 bases, and 15 bases separated the two germline ends. Germline V gives CDR1 LGHNA, CDR2 YSLEER. The CDR3: CASSQDVEGWWLFF. The CDR3 DNA is TGCGCCAGCAGCCAAGATGTCGAGGGGTGGTGGCTGTTTTTT.

The rearrangement links TRBV10-3 to TRBJ2-7; maybe TRBD1 (5 bases). Trimming stripped 5 bases from V and 0 bases from J, with 11 bases between. CDR1 is ENHRY and CDR2 is SYGVKD in the germline V gene. The CDR3 extends over 14 amino acids. Here the CDR3 reads CAISSTGVSYEQYF. The CDR3 nucleotides read TGTGCCATCAGTTCAACAGGAGTCTCCTACGAGCAGTACTTC.

The chain recombines TRBV7-8 with TRBJ2-5, with D hard to call. Germline values: CDR1 SGHVS, CDR2 FQNEAQ. The germline V and J ends were trimmed by 5 bases and 4 bases, with 11 bases remaining between them. The CDR3 sequence is 13 residues long. This CDR3 is CASSPFFLETQYF. DNA for the CDR3: TGTGCCAGCAGCCCTTTCTTCTTAGAGACCCAGTACTTC.

This clonotype was seen a handful of times. The gene calls are TRBV7-6 and TRBJ2-7, with 7 bases lining up with TRBD1. Germline CDR1 and CDR2: SGHVS and FNYEAQ. The CDR3 is made up of 15 amino acids. Trimming removed 2 bases from V and 5 bases from J; junction bases left unmatched: 9. CDR3 DNA: TGTGCCAGCAGCTTATCCTTAGACAGGGCAGACGAGCAGTACTTC. Its protein is CASSLSLDRADEQYF.

The rearrangement joins TRBV27 to TRBJ2-2, with 8 nucleotides matching TRBD1. This CDR3 contains 15 residues. J lost 9 bases, V lost 6 bases, and 12 bases had no gene match. Germline CDR1 reads MNHEY; CDR2 reads SMNVEV (reference sequence). The CDR3 sequence: CASSSGTGLFWELFF. CDR3 nucleotides: TGTGCCAGCAGCTCCGGGACAGGTCTATTTTGGGAGCTGTTTTTT.

The chain joins TRBV10-3 to TRBJ2-5, with TRBD2 matching 8 bases. CDR1 and CDR2 (germline): ENHRY, SYGVKD. The CDR3 length is 15 residues. V lost 6 bases, J lost 5 bases, and 11 bases stayed unmatched. The CDR3 is CAIRSSGGPGETQYF. DNA for the CDR3: TGTGCCATCAGGTCTTCGGGGGGGCCGGGTGAGACCCAGTACTTC.

The table lists this clonotype with a few counts. V and J are TRBV2 and TRBJ2-7, with TRBD1 matching 8 bases. The germline gives CDR1 SNHLY, CDR2 FYNNEI. The CDR3 extends over 14 amino acids. After removal of 5 bases from V and 4 bases from J, the junction contained 7 bases not matched to a gene. CDR3: CASSTGTGFYEQYF. CDR3 bases: TGTGCCAGCAGTACCGGGACAGGTTTTTACGAGCAGTACTTC.

V gene TRBV7-2 combines with J gene TRBJ2-1; tentative D call: TRBD2 (5 bases). Trimming took off 5 bases at V and 5 bases at J, with 13 bases between the two ends. This CDR3 region has 14 residues. Germline CDR1 SGHTA, CDR2 FQGNSA. The CDR3 is CASSIGPGDNEQFF. The CDR3 DNA reads as TGTGCCAGCAGCATCGGGCCCGGGGACAATGAGCAGTTCTTC.

The chain employs TRBV7-8 and TRBJ2-4; TRBD1 matches at 9 bases. Germline lookup yields CDR1 SGHVS and CDR2 FQNEAQ. V shed 5 bases, J shed 9 bases, and the junction held 2 bases outside the gene matches. CDR3 size: 12 residues. The CDR3 nucleotides are TGTGCCAGCAGCCCGACAGGGGGCATTCAGTACTTC. Translation gives CASSPTGGIQYF.

In nucleotides, the CDR3 is TGTGCCAGCAGGGGGGGTGCCTATGGCTACACCTTC. Translating it yields CASRGGAYGYTF. The J gene is TRBJ1-2, the V gene TRBV2, with D perhaps matching TRBD1 (5 bases). Per germline, CDR1 SNHLY and CDR2 FYNNEI. The CDR3 is made up of 12 amino acids. The V and J ends lost 6 bases and 4 bases respectively, with 9 bases between them.

This clonotype was seen more than once but under ten times. The chain has TRBV6-4 and TRBJ2-1; 11 nucleotides agree with TRBD2. The CDR3 is 16 amino acids. CDR1 is MRHNA, CDR2 SNTAGT, per germline. Trimming removed 2 bases from V and 8 bases from J; junction bases left unmatched: 8. The CDR3 bases are TGTGCCAGCAGTGACAAGACTAGCGGGGCGGTGGATGAGCAGTTCTTC. Translating gives CASSDKTSGAVDEQFF.

The chain uses TRBV27 and TRBJ2-7; 9 positions agree with TRBD1. Germline V gene lookup returns CDR1 MNHEY and CDR2 SMNVEV (reference sequence). Unmatched junction bases numbered 12, after V lost 6 bases and J lost 3 bases. This CDR3 contains 16 residues. The CDR3: CASSQGVGTGNYEQYF. CDR3 in DNA: TGTGCCAGCAGCCAAGGCGTCGGGACAGGGAACTACGAGCAGTACTTC.